This TCR beta chain derives from a study of regulatory T cells in long-lasting Graves disease. Study results and limitations: The study found persistent patients shared more public clonotypes (more than 2,500) than new patients (approximately 970). Persistent disease exhibited a predilection for TRBV28, TRBJ1-2 and TRBJ2-5.

Germline-derived CDR1 and CDR2 are SGHRS and YFSETQ. This CDR3 contains 17 residues. With 2 bases clipped from V and 5 bases from J, the junction kept 14 bases outside the gene matches. Time point denoted: newly diagnosed GD, antithyroid drugs for less than 3 months. There was RNA extracted from PBMCs, and the TCR library was made from it. iRepertoire HTBI primers and Arm-PCR of CDR3 regions built TCR beta libraries. TCRdb independently ran MiXCR on the multiplex PCR reads; one entry per CDR3 protein. The sample includes around 320,000 distinct CDR3 sequences, 16% of them seen just once. With regard to this clonotype: Its antigen is unidentified.

This sample also belongs to another study, concerning T cells in Graves' hyperthyroidism and ophthalmopathy. From that second work: Newly diagnosed hyperthyroidism, duration under 2 months, in patients aged 18 to 65. Diagnoses were established using clinical symptoms, serum thyroxine and TRAb, thyroid ultrasound and orbital computed tomography.

The specimen comprised peripheral blood mononuclear cells (PBMCs), sampled at new diagnosis, from a patient treated with antithyroid drugs. The chain is built from TRBV5-1 and TRBJ2-3; TRBD2 aligns across 7 bases. This receptor was obtained from a man aged 35 to 55 with Graves disease. The CDR3 DNA follows: TGCGCCAGCAGCTTCTCTCCGACTAGCTCGGGTTTAGATACGCAGTATTTT. Its translation is CASSFSPTSSGLDTQYF.